The clone carrying this T cell receptor (beta chain) was counted many times. What it recognizes is unknown. MiXCR, run by TCRdb on the reads, gives a single entry per CDR3 protein. The sample consists of fewer than 550,000 distinct CDR3 sequences, about 17% of them appearing once. This sample was included in a study of T cell repertoires in cytomegalovirus infection. Looking at the study overall: TCR beta signatures that were public indicated CMV infection and matching HLA type. Points from the study as a whole: Summed frequency of public TCR beta families distinguished CMV carriers with the relevant HLA. Ex vivo responses were dominated by HLA-C-restricted CMV-specific TCR beta clonotypes.

The germline V gene encodes CDR1 MNHNY and CDR2 SVGAGI (reference sequence). This CDR3 has 16 amino acids. V lost 4 bases and J lost 5, with 18 bases in between. V gene TRBV6-6 combines with J gene TRBJ2-1; a possible D gene is TRBD2 (6 bases). The sample taken for sequencing was CD8+ T cells from PBMCs. The TCR originated in a human donor in good health (CMV status not recorded). Some clones in this sample may be carry-over from other donors' samples. The CDR3 loop reads CASSWRVGSDDNEQFF. CDR3 in DNA: TGTGCCAGCAGTTGGAGGGTCGGGAGTGACGACAATGAGCAGTTCTTC.